This TCR beta chain was captured in a study of T cells after yellow fever vaccination. Study results and caveats: Some clonotypes, a small share, were shared between CD4 and CD8 compartments. In post-booster samples, most primary-vaccination clones reappeared (96% CD4, about 91% CD8).

Synthesis of TCR cDNA relied on 5'RACE template switching, which attached a universal primer site and UMIs. TCRdb independently ran MiXCR on the 5' RACE reads; one entry per CDR3 protein. This sample yields about 340,000 distinct CDR3 sequences, of which roughly 9.4% are seen a single time; 18% belongs to the top ten. This clonotype occurred a few times. Its cognate antigen is unknown. The CDR3 runs 14 residues. V was pared by 4 bases and J by 4 bases, with 12 bases between. Germline loops: CDR1 LGHDT, CDR2 YNNKEL (reference sequence). The sequence came from a man aged 18-30 years who received the YFV17D yellow fever vaccine. Material: PBMCs, obtained on the day of the first yellow fever vaccination. The chain employs TRBV3-1 and TRBJ2-3, with D possibly TRBD2 on 6 matching bases. The CDR3 region has the DNA TGTGCCAGCAGCCCGACTAGTCGGGCAGATACGCAGTATTTT. This sequence encodes CASSPTSRADTQYF.